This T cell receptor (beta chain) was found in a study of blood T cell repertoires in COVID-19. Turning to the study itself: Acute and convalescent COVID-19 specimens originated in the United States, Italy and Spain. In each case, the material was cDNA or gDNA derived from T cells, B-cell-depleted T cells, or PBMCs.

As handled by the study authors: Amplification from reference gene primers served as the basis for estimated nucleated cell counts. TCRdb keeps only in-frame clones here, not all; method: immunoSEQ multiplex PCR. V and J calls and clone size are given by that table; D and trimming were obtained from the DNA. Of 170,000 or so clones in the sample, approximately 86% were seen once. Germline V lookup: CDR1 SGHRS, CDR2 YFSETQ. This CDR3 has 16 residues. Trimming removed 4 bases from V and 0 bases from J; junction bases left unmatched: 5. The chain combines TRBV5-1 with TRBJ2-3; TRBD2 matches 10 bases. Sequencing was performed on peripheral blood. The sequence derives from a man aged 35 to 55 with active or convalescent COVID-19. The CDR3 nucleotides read TGCGCCAGCAGCCCCAGGACTAGCGGAAGCACAGATACGCAGTATTTT. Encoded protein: CASSPRTSGSTDTQYF.